This TCR beta chain came from a study of untreated major depressive disorder. General observations from the study: TRBV25-01 and TRBV02-01 usage differences were not statistically significant. Depressed patients' CD4+ T cells carried increased TRBV05-01 (Vbeta 5.1) usage versus control CD4+ T cells.

Trimming pared 6 bases from V and 6 bases from J, leaving 14 bases between. Per the germline V gene, CDR1 is MDHEN and CDR2 is SYDVKM. The length of the CDR3 is 13 residues. A note on this clone: Antigen specificity is unknown.

Profiled with immunoSEQ multiplex PCR; TCRdb holds only in-frame clones, not every one. The sample holds just over 20,000 clones, roughly 86% seen once. Typically 90% to 95% of enriched cells were CD4+. This TCR came from a woman in her twenties or thirties in good health. Specimen: CD4+ T cells from PBMCs. This chain uses TRBV28 with TRBJ1-2; perhaps TRBD1 as D (5 bases). CDR3 bases: TGTGCCAGCAGCACGGCAGGGCGGAATGGCTACACCTTC. Translation: CASSTAGRNGYTF.